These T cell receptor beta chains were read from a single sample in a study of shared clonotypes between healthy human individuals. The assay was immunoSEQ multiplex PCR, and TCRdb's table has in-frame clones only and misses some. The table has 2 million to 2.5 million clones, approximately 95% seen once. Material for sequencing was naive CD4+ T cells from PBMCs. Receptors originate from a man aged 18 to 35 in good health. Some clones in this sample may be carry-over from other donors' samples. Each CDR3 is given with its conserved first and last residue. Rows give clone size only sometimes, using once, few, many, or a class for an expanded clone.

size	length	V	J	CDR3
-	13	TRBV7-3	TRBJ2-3	CASSSDYADTQYF
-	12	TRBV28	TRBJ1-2	CASRLSDYGYTF
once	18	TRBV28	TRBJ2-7	CATTSHWTSGNYSYEQYF
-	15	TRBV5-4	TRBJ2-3	CASSTRQGQTDTQYF
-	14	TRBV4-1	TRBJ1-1	CASSPGQLFTEAFF
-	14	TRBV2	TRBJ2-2	CASKGQGHTGELFF
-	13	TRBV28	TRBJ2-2	CATGAPGTGELFF
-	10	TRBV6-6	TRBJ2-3	CASRADTQYF
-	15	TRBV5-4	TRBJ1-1	CASSLAFTADTEAFF
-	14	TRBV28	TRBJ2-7	CASSLFGYSYEQYF
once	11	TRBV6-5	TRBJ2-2	CASSLAGELFF
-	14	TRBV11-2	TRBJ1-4	CASSRDRSNEKLFF
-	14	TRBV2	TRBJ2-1	CASSGLVIGNEQFF
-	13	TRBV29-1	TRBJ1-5	CSVRFGPGQPQHF
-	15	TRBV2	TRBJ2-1	CASSPRLAVNNEQFF
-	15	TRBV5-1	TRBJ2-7	CASSLGAGLGREQYF
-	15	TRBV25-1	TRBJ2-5	CASSATGTGTGTQYF
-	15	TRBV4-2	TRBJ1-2	CASSQPGRGNYGYTF
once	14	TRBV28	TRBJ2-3	CASSDGLARDTQYF
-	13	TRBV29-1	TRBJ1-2	CSVELASLGGYTF
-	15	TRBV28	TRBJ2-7	CASSSTGTGFSEQYF
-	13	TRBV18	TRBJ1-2	CASSPGENYGYTF
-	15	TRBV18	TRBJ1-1	CASSPRDSPQGEAFF
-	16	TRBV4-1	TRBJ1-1	CASSRRDTRQDTEAFF
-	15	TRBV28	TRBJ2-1	CASSPPELAGLGVFF
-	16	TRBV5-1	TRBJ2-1	CASSLDGAGGYNEQFF
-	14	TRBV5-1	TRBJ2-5	CASSPGGGVETQYF
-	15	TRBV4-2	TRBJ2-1	CASSQKGLAGNEQFF
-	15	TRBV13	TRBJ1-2	CASSLRQGANYGYTF
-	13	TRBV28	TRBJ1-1	CASSLRADTEAFF
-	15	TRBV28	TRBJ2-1	CASSRHGTSQNEQFF
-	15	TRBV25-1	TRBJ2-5	CASSARGLAEETQYF
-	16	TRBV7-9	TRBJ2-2	CASLRTSPQTTGELFF
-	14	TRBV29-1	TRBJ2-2	CSVEWVRETGELFF
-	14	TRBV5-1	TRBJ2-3	CASTVPASTDTQYF
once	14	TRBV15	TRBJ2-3	CATSRPGGTDTQYF
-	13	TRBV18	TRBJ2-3	CASTGAGFDTQYF
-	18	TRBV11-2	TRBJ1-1	CASSLRTRPYIGNTEAFF
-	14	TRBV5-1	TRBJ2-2	CASSLQGIGGELFF
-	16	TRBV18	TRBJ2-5	CASSPPVGALAETQYF
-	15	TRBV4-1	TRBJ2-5	CASSQGGRGPETQYF
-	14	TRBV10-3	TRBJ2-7	CAIRGTGVAYEQYF
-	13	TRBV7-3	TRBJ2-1	CASSLGVSNEQFF
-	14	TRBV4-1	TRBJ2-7	CASSQARPFFEQYF
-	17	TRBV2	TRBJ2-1	CASGRDREETKYNEQFF
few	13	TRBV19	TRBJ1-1	CASGQALNTEAFF
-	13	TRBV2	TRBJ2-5	CASRLAVQETQYF
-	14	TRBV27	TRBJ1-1	CASSQRGGRGEAFF
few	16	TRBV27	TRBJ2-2	CASSLYAGVGTGELFF
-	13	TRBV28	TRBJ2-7	CASSISGQYEQYF
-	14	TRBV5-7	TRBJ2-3	CASSFRVATDTQYF
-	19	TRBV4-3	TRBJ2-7	CASSQAPLAGGPDLYEQYF
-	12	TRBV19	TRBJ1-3	CASSHPGNTIYF
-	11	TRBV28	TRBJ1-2	CASSGRGGYTF
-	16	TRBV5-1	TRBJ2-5	CASSLALAGETETQYF
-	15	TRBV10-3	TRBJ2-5	CAISETTIEAETQYF
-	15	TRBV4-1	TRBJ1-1	CASSQDPGVYTEAFF
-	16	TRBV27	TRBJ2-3	CASSLPGPGGLDTQYF
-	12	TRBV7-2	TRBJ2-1	CASSLVGDEQFF
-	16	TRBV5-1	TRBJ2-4	CASSGPGTGFKNIQYF